The next 24 T cell receptor beta chains were all read from a single sample in a study of post-analysis software for immune sequencing data. These receptors' targets are unknown. Study results and caveats: Five or six TRBV segments, TRBV5-6, TRBV5-1 and TRBV20-1 among them, were found more frequent in patients than controls.

Presence of unique molecular identifiers characterized the TCR beta cDNA libraries. TCRdb called the PCR reads again in MiXCR, with one record for every CDR3 protein. The sample holds hundreds of thousands of distinct CDR3 sequences, roughly 30% seen once. The sample taken for sequencing was blood. The receptors originated from a girl aged 5-17 years with multiple sclerosis.

This clonotype was seen only a few times. This chain joins TRBV29-1 and TRBJ1-2, with D maybe TRBD1 (6 bases). V lost 4 bases, J lost 6 bases, and 12 bases lay in between. Germline CDR1 is SQVTM and CDR2 is ANQGSEA. The CDR3 has 12 residues. The CDR3: CSVVGTLDGYTF. For the CDR3, the DNA is TGCAGCGTTGTTGGGACATTGGATGGCTACACCTTC.

A few counts support this clonotype. V gene TRBV29-1 combines with J gene TRBJ1-1; 7 bases are a match to TRBD1. The CDR3 sequence is 15 residues long. Losses at the gene ends were 5 bases for V and 6 bases for J; bases not matched to a gene: 15. Per germline, CDR1 SQVTM and CDR2 ANQGSEA. CDR3 residues: CSVKPGQSIWAEAFF. The DNA for the CDR3 is TGCAGCGTTAAACCGGGACAGAGCATTTGGGCTGAAGCTTTCTTT.

This clonotype was found a few times. The genes are TRBV5-1 and TRBJ2-1; 8 nucleotides match TRBD2. Germline V gene sequence: CDR1 SGHRS, CDR2 YFSETQ. V trimming: 3 bases; J trimming: 0 bases; junction bases outside the gene matches: 8. The length of the CDR3 is 17 residues. The CDR3 is CASSWTAGVSSYNEQFF. The CDR3 nucleotides are TGCGCCAGCAGCTGGACAGCGGGGGTCTCCTCCTACAATGAGCAGTTCTTC.

The chain is built from TRBV6-6 and TRBJ2-1, with TRBD2 identical over 9 bases. Per germline, CDR1 MNHNY and CDR2 SVGAGI (reference sequence). The CDR3 loop spans 16 amino acids. V dropped 0 bases and J dropped 8; count of bases not matched to a gene: 8. Here the CDR3 reads CASSYSFAGGPYEQFF. In nucleotides, the CDR3 is TGTGCCAGCAGTTACTCTTTTGCGGGAGGGCCTTATGAGCAGTTCTTC.

This clonotype was seen once. The chain joins TRBV20-1 to TRBJ2-1; D ambiguous. The CDR3 has 14 amino acids. Trimming removed 0 bases from V and 3 bases from J, with 9 bases in between. Germline assignment: CDR1 DFQATT and CDR2 SNEGSKA (reference sequence). CDR3 DNA sequence: TGCAGTGCTAGAGACGGAGCCGACTACAATGAGCAGTTCTTC. It translates to CSARDGADYNEQFF.

A remark on this clonotype: An end of the junction differs from the germline gene, which may be a read error. This chain joins TRBV20-1 and TRBJ2-1; the D is unclear. Germline V gene data show CDR1 as DFQATT and CDR2 as SNEGSKA (reference sequence). The CDR3 loop spans 15 amino acids. Here the CDR3 reads CSASPESHSYNERFF. Here the CDR3 DNA reads TGCAGTGCTAGTCCCGAGTCACACTCCTACAATGAGCGGTTCTTC.

The V call is TRBV9, the J call TRBJ1-1; D ambiguous. V was trimmed by 0 bases and J by 5 bases, leaving 11 bases between them. CDR1 and CDR2 (germline): SGDLS, YYNGEE. The CDR3 spans 14 residues. This CDR3 reads CASSVGSGWTEAFF. As DNA, the CDR3 is TGTGCCAGCAGCGTAGGTTCCGGGTGGACTGAAGCTTTCTTT.

This clonotype came up many times. The rearrangement joins TRBV29-1 to TRBJ2-5; D might be TRBD2 (6 bases). The germline CDR1 and CDR2 sequences are SQVTM and ANQGSEA. V was cut by 2 bases and J by 4 bases, with 11 bases left in between. This CDR3 has 13 amino acids. The CDR3 spells CSVEFSGGETQYF. In nucleotides, the CDR3 is TGCAGCGTTGAATTTTCCGGGGGAGAGACCCAGTACTTC.

The V gene is TRBV20-1, the J gene TRBJ2-1; D gene uncertain. V shed 4 bases and J shed 7 bases, with 8 bases lying between them. The CDR3 contains 11 residues. Germline V gene data show CDR1 as DFQATT and CDR2 as SNEGSKA (reference sequence). The CDR3 DNA sequence: TGCAGTGCTATAAATTATAATGAGCAGTTCTTC. It translates to CSAINYNEQFF.

The V and J genes are TRBV20-1 and TRBJ2-5, with 11 bases lining up with TRBD2. V gave up 6 bases and J gave up 4 bases; unmatched junction bases: 10. CDR1 and CDR2 (germline): DFQATT, SNEGSKA (reference sequence). This CDR3 region has 15 residues. CDR3 sequence reads: CSAQIGTSGRETQYF. In nucleotides, the CDR3 is TGCAGTGCCCAAATCGGGACTAGCGGTAGAGAGACCCAGTACTTC.

There are many counts of this clonotype. The J gene is TRBJ2-1, the V gene TRBV7-9; D gene ambiguous. The CDR3 runs 12 residues. The germline gives CDR1 SEHNR, CDR2 FQNEAQ (reference sequence). V was cut by 3 bases and J by 7 bases, with 7 bases left in between. CDR3 in DNA: TGTGCCAGCAGCTTGGTGAGGAATGAGCAGTTCTTC. Amino acid sequence: CASSLVRNEQFF.

The rearrangement links TRBV4-2 to TRBJ2-5; possible D gene TRBD1, 7 bases. CDR3 length: 15 amino acids. In germline, CDR1 is LGHNA, CDR2 YNFKEQ. V dropped 0 bases and J dropped 2 bases, with 10 bases sitting between them. CDR3 amino acids: CASSQEGGQQETQYF. CDR3 sequence (DNA): TGTGCCAGCAGCCAAGAGGGGGGACAGCAAGAGACCCAGTACTTC.

The genes are TRBV4-3 and TRBJ2-3, with 9 bases matching TRBD1. This CDR3 is built from 22 residues. With 0 bases clipped from V and 0 bases from J, the junction kept 19 bases outside the gene matches. Germline loops: CDR1 LGHNA, CDR2 YSLEER. Here the CDR3 DNA reads TGCGCCAGCAGCCAAGATTCACCGGGACAGGGACTGGCATCGGCTAGCACAGATACGCAGTATTTT. It encodes CASSQDSPGQGLASASTDTQYF.

The chain's CDR3 is CASSFRTGGVNEQYF. The CDR3 coding sequence is TGTGCCAGCAGTTTCCGGACAGGGGGTGTCAATGAGCAGTACTTC. J is TRBJ2-5 and V is TRBV27, with 10 bases that match TRBD1. The CDR3 has 15 amino acids. V was pared by 3 bases and J by 11 bases, with 12 bases of the junction left unmatched. In germline, CDR1 is MNHEY, CDR2 SMNVEV (reference sequence).

The rearrangement links TRBV5-1 to TRBJ2-3; 7 bases are a match to TRBD2. Trimming at V came to 4 bases and at J to 3 bases, leaving 11 bases not matched to a gene. Germline V gene sequence: CDR1 SGHRS, CDR2 YFSETQ. The CDR3 runs 16 residues. CDR3 nucleotide sequence: TGCGCCAGCAGCACCCTCGGGGGGTGGGCTACAGATACGCAGTATTTT. Translation: CASSTLGGWATDTQYF.

This clonotype was seen more than once but under ten times. The rearrangement links TRBV7-8 to TRBJ1-4; D remains ambiguous. Trimming pared 5 bases from V and 0 bases from J, leaving 13 bases between. CDR1 is SGHVS and CDR2 is FQNEAQ in the germline V gene. This CDR3 region has 16 residues. The chain's CDR3 is CASSHESTTTNEKLFF. For the CDR3, the DNA is TGTGCCAGCAGCCATGAATCAACCACAACTAATGAAAAACTGTTTTTT.

The rearrangement uses TRBV6-1 and TRBJ2-5; D is possibly TRBD2 (6 bases). Germline loops: CDR1 MNHNS, CDR2 SASEGT. CDR3 length: 15 residues. Deletions cut 7 bases from V and 3 bases from J, with 18 bases between. CDR3 amino acids: CASTVSWGEEETQYF. The CDR3 nucleotides read TGTGCCAGCACCGTGAGTTGGGGGGAGGAAGAGACCCAGTACTTC.

The rearrangement links TRBV2 to TRBJ1-5; D gene unclear. The CDR3 is 14 amino acids. Trimming removed 4 bases at V and 1 base at J, with 8 bases between. Germline CDR1 is SNHLY and CDR2 is FYNNEI. The CDR3 loop is CASSVGHSNQPQHF. The CDR3 bases are TGTGCCAGCAGTGTAGGTCACAGCAATCAGCCCCAGCATTTT.

J is TRBJ2-1 and V is TRBV28; the D gene is possibly TRBD2 (7 bases). Trimming shortened V by 6 bases and J by 2 bases, and 17 bases separated the two germline ends. The CDR3 extends over 16 amino acids. Germline V gene data show CDR1 as MDHEN and CDR2 as SYDVKM. The CDR3 is CASSPITGGTYNEQFF. The CDR3 coding sequence is TGTGCCAGCAGCCCGATAACGGGGGGCACCTACAATGAGCAGTTCTTC.

The V gene is TRBV28, the J gene TRBJ2-7, with D unclear. Germline lookup yields CDR1 MDHEN and CDR2 SYDVKM. The CDR3 contains 14 residues. The germline V and J ends were trimmed by 6 bases and 2 bases, with 14 bases remaining between them. The DNA for the CDR3 is TGTGCCAGCAGCCCGCCCGGGTGGGCCTACGAGCAGTACTTC. Protein sequence: CASSPPGWAYEQYF. The full variable domain, its missing parts supplied by reference TRBV28 and TRBJ2-7, is DVKVTQSSRYLVKRTGEKVFLECVQDMDHENMFWYRQDPGLGLRLIYFSYDVKMKEKGDIPEGYSVSREKKERFSLILESASTNQTSMYLCASSPPGWAYEQYFGPGTRLTVT.

This clonotype was observed a handful of times. V gene TRBV28 combines with J gene TRBJ2-1; 8 nucleotides line up with TRBD2. CDR1 and CDR2 (germline): MDHEN, SYDVKM. Trimming took 7 bases from V and 7 from J; bases not matched to a gene: 6. The CDR3 sequence is 13 residues long. DNA for the CDR3: TGTGCCAGCACTCTCTCGGGAGGGAATGAGCAGTTCTTC. Translation gives CASTLSGGNEQFF. Together with reference TRBV28 and TRBJ2-1, the CDR3 gives the full variable domain: DVKVTQSSRYLVKRTGEKVFLECVQDMDHENMFWYRQDPGLGLRLIYFSYDVKMKEKGDIPEGYSVSREKKERFSLILESASTNQTSMYLCASTLSGGNEQFFGPGTRLTVL.

This sequence joins TRBV7-9 and TRBJ2-2, with D maybe TRBD2 (6 bases). Looked up from germline, CDR1 is SEHNR and CDR2 is FQNEAQ (reference sequence). This CDR3 has 14 amino acids. V dropped 9 bases and J dropped 4 bases, with 15 bases sitting between them. CDR3 sequence (DNA): TGTGCCAGTATATCCGGGGGAGGCACCGGGGAGCTGTTTTTT. It is translated as CASISGGGTGELFF.

The chain couples TRBV6-2 or TRBV6-3 to TRBJ2-3; D not certain. The CDR3 has 17 residues. Looked up from germline, CDR1 is MNHEY and CDR2 is SVGEGT. The germline V and J ends were trimmed by 8 bases and 1 base, with 22 bases remaining between them. CDR3 nucleotides: TGTGCCAGCCGGATTTACGAGAAATCATTCCGCACAGATACGCAGTATTTT. This codes for CASRIYEKSFRTDTQYF.

This clonotype was observed a handful of times. This chain links TRBV12-5 with TRBJ1-1, with no clear D. This CDR3 is 12 amino acids long. The V end lost 1 base, the J end lost 6 bases, and 6 bases lay between the germline ends. Germline V lookup: CDR1 LGHNT, CDR2 FRNRAP. The CDR3 is CASGLGLSEAFF. CDR3 nucleotide sequence: TGTGCTAGTGGTTTGGGTCTGTCTGAAGCTTTCTTT.